The source of this T cell receptor (beta chain) is a study of vaccination effects on CD4 cells after COVID-19. Produced via immunoSEQ multiplex PCR; TCRdb's table is partial and in-frame only. The sample carries around 40,000 clones, 65% to 80% recorded once. About this clone: Its antigen is still unknown.

Study-wide points: Marked clonal contraction was seen late after vaccination (in both infection- and vaccine-induced clones). Only a few convalescent patients and no early post-infection timepoints featured in the study.

An approximately nine-day culture period preceded the isolation of CD4+ T cells. Participants were given two doses of BNT162b2 or mRNA-1273 vaccine. Cells had half their medium changed to IL-2 medium on days 3 and 7. The TCR comes from a human donor who received a COVID-19 vaccine. The sample here was CD4+ T cells from PBMCs cultured without peptide, taken after COVID-19 vaccination.

The CDR3 sequence: CASSESGGGTDTQYF. In DNA form, the CDR3 reads TGTGCCAGCAGTGAATCTGGGGGAGGGACAGATACGCAGTATTTT. The chain links TRBV2 to TRBJ2-3; TRBD2 matches 7 bases. The CDR3 sequence is 15 residues long. The germline V gene has CDR1 SNHLY and CDR2 FYNNEI. Germline trimming cut 2 bases from V and 3 bases from J; bases unmatched to any gene: 5.